Presented here are 10 T cell receptor beta chains from one specimen sequenced in a study of T-cell memory formation after mild COVID-19. TCRdb itself ran the 5' RACE reads through MiXCR, one entry per CDR3 protein. Of 250,000 to 350,000 distinct CDR3 sequences listed, 15% to 20% are singletons. Sequencing input: PBMCs or a T cell subset sorted from them (not recorded which). The source is a man aged 18 to 35 who had mild COVID-19 (a few samples of this study predate the infection). Cell type and time point are not known.

This clonotype was seen a few times. The rearrangement joins TRBV27 to TRBJ2-5, with D uncertain. CDR1 is MNHEY and CDR2 is SMNVEV in the germline V gene (reference sequence). This CDR3 has 14 amino acids. Trimming cost V 6 bases and J 4 bases, with 15 bases left between them. This chain's CDR3 is CASSPGFSGETQYF. The DNA of the CDR3 is TGTGCCAGCAGCCCCGGCTTCTCCGGAGAGACCCAGTACTTC.

This clonotype rates as medium-sized. The chain is built from TRBV4-1 and TRBJ2-1, with 8 bases aligning to TRBD2. The germline V gene has CDR1 MGHRA and CDR2 YSYEKL. The CDR3 covers 15 residues. J lost 8 bases, V lost 0 bases, and 6 bases had no gene match. The CDR3: CASSQERGGYDEQFF. DNA for the CDR3: TGCGCCAGCAGCCAAGAACGCGGGGGGTATGATGAGCAGTTCTTC.

The sample holds a few counts of this clonotype. A junction boundary mismatches the germline segment, possibly from a read error. This chain uses TRBV20-1 with TRBJ2-3, with a possible D match to TRBD2 (6 bases). The CDR3 loop spans 16 amino acids. Germline V gene data show CDR1 as DFQATT and CDR2 as SNEGSKA (reference sequence). In nucleotides, the CDR3 is TGCAGTGCCAGAGCCCTGGAGGGCGGGTACACAGATACGCAGTATTTT. This gives the protein CSARALEGGYTDTQYF.

This clonotype was observed a handful of times. The chain recombines TRBV4-1 with TRBJ2-1; no clear D gene. The CDR3 loop spans 12 amino acids. V was pared by 3 bases and J by 12 bases, with 12 bases between. Germline V CDR1 and CDR2: MGHRA, YSYEKL. This CDR3 is CASSHMTGGQFF. As DNA, the CDR3 is TGCGCCAGCAGCCACATGACGGGCGGGCAGTTCTTC.

This chain joins TRBV20-1 and TRBJ2-5, with 9 bases lining up with TRBD2. There are 16 residues in the CDR3. Germline V gene sequence: CDR1 DFQATT, CDR2 SNEGSKA (reference sequence). V shed 3 bases, J shed 5 bases, and the junction held 13 bases outside the gene matches. In nucleotides, the CDR3 is TGCAGTGCTAGTACCCGGTTGTGGGCGGGGGGGGAGACCCAGTACTTC. Translated: CSASTRLWAGGETQYF.

The chain has TRBV4-3 and TRBJ1-2; no clear D. Germline loops: CDR1 LGHNA, CDR2 YSLEER. V was pared by 4 bases and J by 0 bases, with 15 bases between. The CDR3 runs to 16 residues. The CDR3 nucleotides are TGCGCCAGCAGCCCTACCGCAGGACGCTCTAACTATGGCTACACCTTC. This codes for CASSPTAGRSNYGYTF.

The rearrangement uses TRBV12-3 or TRBV12-4 and TRBJ1-5, with 11 nucleotides matching TRBD1. The CDR3 is 16 amino acids. The V segment lost 7 bases and the J segment 6 bases; nucleotides outside the gene matches: 11. Written as DNA, the CDR3 is TGTGCCAGCACCAACGCGGGACAGGGGGAATCTCAGCCCCAGCATTTT. This encodes CASTNAGQGESQPQHF.

The V and J genes are TRBV7-2 and TRBJ1-2, with 10 nucleotides matching TRBD1. This CDR3 region has 16 residues. CDR1 and CDR2 (germline): SGHTA, FQGNSA. V shed 1 base, J shed 4 bases, and the junction held 6 bases outside the gene matches. CDR3 sequence reads: CASSLGDRGLGYGYTF. The CDR3 DNA reads as TGTGCCAGCAGCTTAGGGGACAGGGGCTTAGGCTATGGCTACACCTTC. Variable domain in full (rest from reference TRBV7-2 and TRBJ1-2): GAGVSQSPSNKVTEKGKDVELRCDPISGHTALYWYRQSLGQGLEFLIYFQGNSAPDKSGLPSDRFSAERTGGSVSTLTIQRTQQEDSAVYLCASSLGDRGLGYGYTFGSGTRLTVV.

This clonotype was seen a handful of times. The chain employs TRBV20-1 and TRBJ1-5; the match to TRBD1 covers 9 bases. V lost 1 base, J lost 4 bases, and 2 bases stayed unmatched. Germline V CDR1 and CDR2: DFQATT, SNEGSKA (reference sequence). The CDR3 has 14 amino acids. The CDR3 region has the DNA TGCAGTGCTAGAGCTGGGACAGGGAATCAGCCCCAGCATTTT. Translated, it gives CSARAGTGNQPQHF.

The chain links TRBV11-2 to TRBJ2-1; no firm D call. The CDR3 is 11 residues long. CDR1 is SGHAT and CDR2 is FQNNGV in the germline V gene. V lost 5 bases to trimming and J lost 11 bases, with 10 bases between them. The CDR3 region is CASSQVLKQFF. The CDR3 DNA reads TGTGCCAGCAGCCAAGTATTAAAGCAGTTCTTC.